This T cell receptor beta chain was observed in a study of regulatory T cells in long-lasting Graves disease. Relying on iRepertoire HTBI primers and Arm-PCR of CDR3 regions, the team built TCR beta libraries. TCRdb independently ran MiXCR on the multiplex PCR reads; one entry per CDR3 protein. The sample carries a few hundred thousand distinct CDR3 sequences, about 14% recorded once. V lost 4 bases and J lost 1; bases outside the gene matches: 14. CDR1 is SGHRS, CDR2 YFSETQ, per germline. The CDR3 extends over 17 amino acids. Ten or more counts support this clonotype. Its antigen is not identified. Notes on the study in general: Comparison showed that persistent patients shared more public clonotypes (about 3,000) than new patients (approximately 870).

The time point is: newly diagnosed GD, antithyroid drugs for less than 3 months. Preparation of the TCR library used RNA extracted from PBMCs. A further study also used this sample, focusing on T cells in Graves' hyperthyroidism and ophthalmopathy. Per that paper: Blood held most thyroid clonotypes expanded above 0.001 frequency.

The chain is built from TRBV5-1 and TRBJ2-7; TRBD2 aligns across 7 bases. The input for sequencing was peripheral blood mononuclear cells (PBMCs), taken at new diagnosis, from a patient treated with antithyroid drugs. The clonotype was recovered from a man younger than 40 with Graves disease. The CDR3 loop reads CASSPRGGSGSSYEQYF. CDR3 sequence (DNA): TGCGCCAGCAGCCCCCGGGGAGGTAGCGGGTCGTCCTACGAGCAGTACTTC. The entire variable domain, with the rest obtained from reference TRBV5-1 and TRBJ2-7, is as follows: KAGVTQTPRYLIKTRGQQVTLSCSPISGHRSVSWYQQTPGQGLQFLFEYFSETQRNKGNFPGRFSGRQFSNSRSEMNVSTLELGDSALYLCASSPRGGSGSSYEQYFGPGTRLTVT.